Described below is a single T cell receptor beta chain sequence and its context. The antigen remains unidentified. The data originate from a study of cytomegalovirus exposure and HLA in healthy donors. Study-wide results and limits: Within an earlier analysis, most TCR beta V segments proved productive either about 87% or about 30% of the time. The CMV antigen specificity of a few CMV-associated chains was confirmed through in vitro analysis. Altogether, 160 or so TCR beta chains were recorded as cytomegalovirus-associated. Follow-up analysis later connected one missense variant in DCLRE1C with trimming of TCR beta V- and J-genes.

The CDR3 runs to 12 residues. V lost 3 bases, J lost 7 bases, and 7 bases lay in between. The germline CDR1 and CDR2 sequences are LNHDA and SQIVND (reference sequence). Both 60 Vbeta primers and 13 Jbeta primers went into the PCR. Clones were read by immunoSEQ multiplex PCR, and TCRdb kept only the in-frame ones, dropping some. The sample holds 200,000 to 250,000 clones; roughly 82% are singletons and the top ten take more than 5%. The V gene is TRBV19, the J gene TRBJ1-5, with D unclear. This receptor was identified in a woman in her 40s in good health and CMV-seropositive. Sample: PBMCs. The CDR3 region is CASSIPAQPQHF. As DNA, the CDR3 is TGTGCCAGTAGTATTCCAGCGCAGCCCCAGCATTTT.